This note documents a single T cell receptor beta chain sequence. In this sample, this clonotype turned up a few times. Its cognate antigen has yet to be identified. Per-nucleotide qualities are absent, and no much larger clonotype sits a single base away. To prepare the library, RT-PCR was applied. Instrument used: Illumina MiSeq. The raw public reads went through TCRdb reprocessing: fastp at Q25, MiXCR clone calling, in-frame beta chains kept. Records with the same CDR3 protein are collapsed into one entry carrying the most frequent genes and DNA. The table for this sample lists 200 to 250 distinct CDR3 sequences; around half of them were counted only once. Jointly, the top ten make up roughly 40% of the sample. This sample was included in a study of CD4 T cell repertoires and nickel (dated by TCRdb to about 2020). Trimming accounts for 3 bases at V and 7 bases at J, while the number of junction bases matched to no gene is 17. The CDR3 measures 18 amino acids from cysteine to phenylalanine. Kept here is only the CDR3 DNA, which spans 54 bases and is read in frame from base 1. As encoded in the germline V gene, CDR1 is SGHTA while CDR2 is FQGNSA.

The V and J genes are TRBV7-2 and TRBJ2-1; 8 bases in between match TRBD2. The receptor comes from a human donor in a nickel allergy study, with or without nickel allergy (not recorded which). It is not recorded whether this sample comes from one donor or several. Sequencing used CD4+ T cells from blood, not recorded whether cultured. The CDR3 corresponds to CASSLGGLAGTHFNEQFF. The DNA sequence is as follows: TGTGCCAGCAGCTTGGGGGGTTTAGCGGGGACCCACTTTAATGAGCAGTTCTTC.